This TCR beta chain is drawn from a study of cytomegalovirus exposure and HLA in healthy donors. 60 Vbeta and 13 Jbeta primers were used in PCR. The protocol was immunoSEQ multiplex PCR, while the TCRdb copy is restricted to in-frame clones and leaves out a portion. The sample records around 140,000 clones, approximately 78% being singletons. This clone came up a few times. The CDR3 consists of 18 residues. The sequencing input was PBMCs. The chain carries TRBV21-1 and TRBJ2-6; the table names TRBD1, a call not compared with the DNA. TRBV21-1 is designated a pseudogene. The TCR was taken from a woman between 40 and 55 years old in good health and CMV-seropositive. The CDR3 DNA reads TGTGCCAGCAGCAAACGACAGGGGGCTCTCTCTGGGGCCAACGTCCTGACTTTC. Protein sequence: CASSKRQGALSGANVLTF.